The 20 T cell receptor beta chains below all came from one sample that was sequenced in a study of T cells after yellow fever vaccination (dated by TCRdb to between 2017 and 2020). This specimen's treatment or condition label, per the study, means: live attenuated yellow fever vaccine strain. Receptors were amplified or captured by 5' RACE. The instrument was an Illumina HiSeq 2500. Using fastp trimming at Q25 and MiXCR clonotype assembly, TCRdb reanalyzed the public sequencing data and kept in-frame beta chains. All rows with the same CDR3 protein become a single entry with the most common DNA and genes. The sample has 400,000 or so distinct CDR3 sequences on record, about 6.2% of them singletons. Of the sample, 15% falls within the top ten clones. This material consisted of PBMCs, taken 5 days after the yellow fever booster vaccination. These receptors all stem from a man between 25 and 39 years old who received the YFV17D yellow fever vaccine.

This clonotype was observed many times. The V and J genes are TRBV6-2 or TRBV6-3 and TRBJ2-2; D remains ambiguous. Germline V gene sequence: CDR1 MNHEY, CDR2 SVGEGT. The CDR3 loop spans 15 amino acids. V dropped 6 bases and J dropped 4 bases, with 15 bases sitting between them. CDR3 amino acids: CASSQKSMGTGELFF. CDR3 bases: TGTGCCAGCAGCCAGAAGTCCATGGGCACCGGGGAGCTGTTTTTT.

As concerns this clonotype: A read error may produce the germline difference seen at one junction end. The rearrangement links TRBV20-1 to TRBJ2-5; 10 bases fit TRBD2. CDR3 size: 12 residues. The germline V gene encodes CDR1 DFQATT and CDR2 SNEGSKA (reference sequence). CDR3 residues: CSPSGSGETQYF. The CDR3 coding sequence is TGCAGTCCTAGCGGGAGTGGAGAGACCCAGTACTTC.

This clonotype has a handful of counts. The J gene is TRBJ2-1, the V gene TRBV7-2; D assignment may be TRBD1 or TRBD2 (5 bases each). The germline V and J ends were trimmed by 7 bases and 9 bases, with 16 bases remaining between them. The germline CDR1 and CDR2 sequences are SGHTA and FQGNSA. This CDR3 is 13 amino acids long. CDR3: CASTGKGESEQFF. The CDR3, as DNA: TGTGCCAGCACAGGGAAGGGAGAATCTGAGCAGTTCTTC.

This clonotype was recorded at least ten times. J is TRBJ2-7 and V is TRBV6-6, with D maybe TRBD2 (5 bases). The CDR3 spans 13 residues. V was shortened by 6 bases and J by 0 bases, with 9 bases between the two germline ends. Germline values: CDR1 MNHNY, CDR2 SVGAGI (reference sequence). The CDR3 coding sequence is TGTGCCAGCAGACCCGGGAACTCCTACGAGCAGTACTTC. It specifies CASRPGNSYEQYF.

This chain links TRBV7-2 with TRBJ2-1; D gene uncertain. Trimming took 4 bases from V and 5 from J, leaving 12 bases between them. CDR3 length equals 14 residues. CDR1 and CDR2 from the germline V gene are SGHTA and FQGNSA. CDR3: CASSSGVPHNEQFF. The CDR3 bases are TGTGCCAGCAGCTCTGGGGTCCCTCACAATGAGCAGTTCTTC.

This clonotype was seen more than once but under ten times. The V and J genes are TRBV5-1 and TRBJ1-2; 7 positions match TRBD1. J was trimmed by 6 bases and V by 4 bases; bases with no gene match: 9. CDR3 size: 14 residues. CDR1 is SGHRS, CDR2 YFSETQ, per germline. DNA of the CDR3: TGCGCCAGCAGCAACCCGACAGGGCTGGATGGCTACACCTTC. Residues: CASSNPTGLDGYTF.

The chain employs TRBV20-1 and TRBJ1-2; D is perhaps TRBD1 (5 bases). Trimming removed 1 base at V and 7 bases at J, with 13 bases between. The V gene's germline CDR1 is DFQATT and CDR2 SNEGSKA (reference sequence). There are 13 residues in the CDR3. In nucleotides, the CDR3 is TGCAGTGCTAGAGTTCCAGGGCGTGGTGGCTACACCTTC. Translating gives CSARVPGRGGYTF.

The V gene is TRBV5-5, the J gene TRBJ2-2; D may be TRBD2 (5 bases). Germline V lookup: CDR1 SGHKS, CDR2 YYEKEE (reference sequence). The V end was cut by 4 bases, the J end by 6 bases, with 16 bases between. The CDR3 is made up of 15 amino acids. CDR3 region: CASSPGVHGSGELFF. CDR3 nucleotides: TGTGCCAGCAGCCCCGGGGTCCACGGTTCCGGGGAGCTGTTTTTT.

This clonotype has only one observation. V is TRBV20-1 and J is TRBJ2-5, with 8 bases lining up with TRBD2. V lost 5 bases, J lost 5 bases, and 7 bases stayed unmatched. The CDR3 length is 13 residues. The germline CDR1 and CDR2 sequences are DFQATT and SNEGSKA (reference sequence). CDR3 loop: CSAPGLVRETQYF. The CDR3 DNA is TGCAGTGCTCCGGGACTAGTTCGGGAGACCCAGTACTTC.

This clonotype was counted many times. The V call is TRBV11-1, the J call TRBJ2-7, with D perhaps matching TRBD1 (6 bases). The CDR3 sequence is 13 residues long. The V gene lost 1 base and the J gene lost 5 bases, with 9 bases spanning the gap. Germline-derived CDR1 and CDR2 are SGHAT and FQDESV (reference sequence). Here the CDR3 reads CASSLVGANEQYF. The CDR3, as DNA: TGTGCCAGCAGCTTAGTGGGGGCTAACGAGCAGTACTTC.

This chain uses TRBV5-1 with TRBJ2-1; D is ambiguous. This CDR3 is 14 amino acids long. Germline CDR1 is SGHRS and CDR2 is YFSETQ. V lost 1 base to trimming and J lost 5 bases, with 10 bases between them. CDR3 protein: CASSLSIKNNEQFF. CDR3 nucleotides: TGCGCCAGCAGCTTGTCGATCAAGAACAATGAGCAGTTCTTC.

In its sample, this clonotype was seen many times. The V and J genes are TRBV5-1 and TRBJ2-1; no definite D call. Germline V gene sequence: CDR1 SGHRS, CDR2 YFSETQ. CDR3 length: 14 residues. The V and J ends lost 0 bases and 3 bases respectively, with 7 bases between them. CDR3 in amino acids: CASSLVAVYNEQFF. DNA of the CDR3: TGCGCCAGCAGCTTGGTGGCAGTCTACAATGAGCAGTTCTTC.

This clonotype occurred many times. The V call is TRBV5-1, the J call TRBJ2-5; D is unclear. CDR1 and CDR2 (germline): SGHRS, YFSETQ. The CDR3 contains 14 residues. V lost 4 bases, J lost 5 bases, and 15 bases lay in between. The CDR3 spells CASSPEGNRETQYF. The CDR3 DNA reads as TGCGCCAGCAGCCCGGAAGGGAATCGGGAGACCCAGTACTTC.

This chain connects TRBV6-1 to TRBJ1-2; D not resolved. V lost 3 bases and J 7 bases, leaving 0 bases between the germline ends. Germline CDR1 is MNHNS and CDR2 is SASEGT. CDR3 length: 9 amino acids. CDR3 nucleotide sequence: TGTGCCAGCAGTGATGGCTACACCTTC. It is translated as CASSDGYTF.

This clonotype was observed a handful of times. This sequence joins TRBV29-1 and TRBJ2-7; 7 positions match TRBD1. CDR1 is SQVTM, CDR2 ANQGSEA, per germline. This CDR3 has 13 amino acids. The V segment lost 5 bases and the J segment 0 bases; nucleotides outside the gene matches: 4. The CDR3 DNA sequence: TGCAGCGTTCGGGACAGCCCCTCCTACGAGCAGTACTTC. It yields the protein CSVRDSPSYEQYF.

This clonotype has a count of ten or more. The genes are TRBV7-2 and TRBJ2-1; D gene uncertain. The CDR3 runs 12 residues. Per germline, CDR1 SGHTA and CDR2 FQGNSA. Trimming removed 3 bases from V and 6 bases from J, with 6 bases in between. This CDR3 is CASSFARNEQFF. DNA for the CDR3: TGTGCCAGCAGCTTCGCTCGCAATGAGCAGTTCTTC. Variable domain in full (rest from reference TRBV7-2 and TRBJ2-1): GAGVSQSPSNKVTEKGKDVELRCDPISGHTALYWYRQSLGQGLEFLIYFQGNSAPDKSGLPSDRFSAERTGGSVSTLTIQRTQQEDSAVYLCASSFARNEQFFGPGTRLTVL.

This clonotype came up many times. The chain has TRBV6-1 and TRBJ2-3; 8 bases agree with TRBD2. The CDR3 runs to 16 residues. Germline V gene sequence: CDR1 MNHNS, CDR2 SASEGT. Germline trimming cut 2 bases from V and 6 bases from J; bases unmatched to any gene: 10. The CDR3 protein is CASSETGGIKTDTQYF. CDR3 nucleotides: TGTGCCAGCAGTGAAACGGGAGGGATTAAGACGGATACGCAGTATTTT.

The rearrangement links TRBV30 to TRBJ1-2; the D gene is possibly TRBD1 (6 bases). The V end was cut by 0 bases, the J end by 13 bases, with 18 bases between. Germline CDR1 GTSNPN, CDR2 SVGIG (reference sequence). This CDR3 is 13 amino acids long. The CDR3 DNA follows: TGTGCCTGGAGTGTACCCCCCGGACAGCTCGCCACCTTC. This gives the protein CAWSVPPGQLATF.

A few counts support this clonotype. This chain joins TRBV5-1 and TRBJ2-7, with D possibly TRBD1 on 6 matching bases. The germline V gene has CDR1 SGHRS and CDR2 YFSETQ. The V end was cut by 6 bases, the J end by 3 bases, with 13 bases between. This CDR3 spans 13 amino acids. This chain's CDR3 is CASKSQGYYEQYF. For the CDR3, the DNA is TGCGCCAGCAAGTCACAGGGATACTACGAGCAGTACTTC. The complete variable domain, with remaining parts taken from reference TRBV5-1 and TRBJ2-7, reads KAGVTQTPRYLIKTRGQQVTLSCSPISGHRSVSWYQQTPGQGLQFLFEYFSETQRNKGNFPGRFSGRQFSNSRSEMNVSTLELGDSALYLCASKSQGYYEQYFGPGTRLTVT.

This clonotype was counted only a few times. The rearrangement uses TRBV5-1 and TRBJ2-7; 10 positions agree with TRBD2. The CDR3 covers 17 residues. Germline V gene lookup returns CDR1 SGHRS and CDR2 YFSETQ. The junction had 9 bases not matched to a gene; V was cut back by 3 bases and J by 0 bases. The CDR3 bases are TGCGCCAGCAGCTACGGAACTTCTAGCGGGAGCTCCTACGAGCAGTACTTC. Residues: CASSYGTSSGSSYEQYF.